One and the same sample provided the 10 T cell receptor beta chains below, sequenced in a study of T cell responses to AZD1222 COVID-19 vaccine. Repertoires were generated with immunoSEQ multiplex PCR, while TCRdb's copy carries only in-frame clones and drops some. The sample records roughly 150,000 clones, approximately 90% being singletons. Sample: peripheral blood, taken 28 days after the second AZD1222 dose. The receptors were sampled from an adult who received the AZD1222 COVID-19 vaccine.

The J gene is TRBJ1-1, the V gene TRBV10-3, with D unclear. Germline V gene data show CDR1 as ENHRY and CDR2 as SYGVKD. The CDR3 has 12 amino acids. V was shortened by 5 bases and J by 6 bases, with 10 bases between the two germline ends. In nucleotides, the CDR3 is TGTGCCATCAGTACGACGGACGCTGAAGCTTTCTTT. Translated: CAISTTDAEAFF.

The CDR3 protein is CASSPAGASTDTQYF. The CDR3 DNA sequence: TGTGCCAGCTCACCAGCCGGGGCTAGCACAGATACGCAGTATTTT. This chain uses TRBV18 with TRBJ2-3; D tentatively fits TRBD1 or TRBD2 (5 bases each). The V and J ends lost 2 bases and 0 bases respectively, with 9 bases between them. The CDR3 is 15 amino acids. Germline CDR1 is KGHSH and CDR2 is LQKENI.

This clone has more than one count but fewer than ten. The chain joins TRBV29-1 to TRBJ2-7; D is unclear. V was pared by 4 bases and J by 3 bases, with 7 bases between. From germline, CDR1 is SQVTM and CDR2 ANQGSEA. This CDR3 has 11 amino acids. In DNA form, the CDR3 reads TGCAGCGTTGCTGTTTTCTACGAGCAGTACTTC. Translating gives CSVAVFYEQYF.

V and J are TRBV12-3 or TRBV12-4 and TRBJ2-3; D unclear. V was trimmed by 3 bases and J by 1 base, leaving 5 bases between them. The CDR3 is 13 residues long. CDR3: CASSLAGTDTQYF. CDR3 coding DNA: TGTGCCAGCAGTTTGGCTGGCACAGATACGCAGTATTTT.

With regard to this clone: Distinct nucleotide sequences in the sample also encode this CDR3. The J gene is TRBJ2-5, the V gene TRBV2, with no clear D. From germline, CDR1 is SNHLY and CDR2 FYNNEI. The ends were cut back, 6 bases at V and 2 bases at J, with 7 bases in the middle. This CDR3 is 12 amino acids long. In nucleotides, the CDR3 is TGTGCCAGCAGCCTAGTACAAGAGACCCAGTACTTC. It is translated as CASSLVQETQYF.

The chain combines TRBV5-4 with TRBJ2-7, with 7 bases lining up with TRBD1. Trimming at V came to 4 bases and at J to 4 bases, leaving 14 bases not matched to a gene. The V gene's germline CDR1 is SGHNT and CDR2 YYREEE (reference sequence). The CDR3 is 16 residues long. CDR3: CASSPGDGTELYEQYF. In nucleotides, the CDR3 is TGTGCCAGCAGCCCCGGGGACGGGACAGAATTGTACGAGCAGTACTTC.

The chain uses TRBV19 and TRBJ1-2; unclear D gene. Germline CDR1 is LNHDA and CDR2 is SQIVND (reference sequence). This CDR3 contains 15 residues. Between the trimmed V and J ends, which lost 3 bases and 2 bases, there was a span of 13 bases. The CDR3 nucleotides are TGTGCCAGTAGTATGTCAGGTCTCATGAACTATGGCTACACCTTC. This translates into CASSMSGLMNYGYTF. Drawing the rest from reference TRBV19 and TRBJ1-2, the complete variable domain is DGGITQSPKYLFRKEGQNVTLSCEQNLNHDAMYWYRQDPGQGLRLIYYSQIVNDFQKGDIAEGYSVSREKKESFPLTVTSAQKNPTAFYLCASSMSGLMNYGYTFGSGTRLTVV.

This chain links TRBV5-1 with TRBJ1-2; 9 nucleotides match TRBD1. V lost 1 base to trimming and J lost 3 bases; unmatched junction nucleotides: 4. Per the germline V gene, CDR1 is SGHRS and CDR2 is YFSETQ. The CDR3 length is 15 residues. This CDR3 is CASSLSTGGDYGYTF. The CDR3 nucleotides read TGCGCCAGCAGCTTGTCGACAGGGGGGGACTATGGCTACACCTTC.

The rearrangement joins TRBV3-1 (or the pseudogene TRBV3-2) to TRBJ1-5, with D unresolved. Trimming removed 4 bases at V and 5 bases at J, with 9 bases between. Germline lookup yields CDR1 LGHDT and CDR2 YNNKEL (reference sequence). This CDR3 is 13 amino acids long. The CDR3, as DNA: TGTGCCAGCAGCCTCACCCTAGATCAGCCCCAGCATTTT. This encodes CASSLTLDQPQHF.

J is TRBJ1-2 and V is TRBV3-1 (or the pseudogene TRBV3-2); 8 positions match TRBD1. This CDR3 is 14 amino acids long. Trimming cost V 8 bases and J 4 bases; bases outside gene matches: 9. Germline CDR1 reads LGHDT; CDR2 reads YNNKEL (reference sequence). The CDR3 sequence: CASGAGGEIYGYTF. CDR3 bases: TGTGCCAGCGGCGCAGGGGGCGAAATCTATGGCTACACCTTC.